This TCR beta chain was documented in a study of T-cell memory formation after mild COVID-19. Study information: Most TCR clusters belonged to a single donor.

This clonotype appeared many times. Its target is unknown. The germline gives CDR1 SGHRS, CDR2 YFSETQ. This CDR3 is built from 13 residues. V gave up 0 bases and J gave up 8 bases, with 11 bases separating them. Overall study findings and caveats: Clones contracting across day 15 to 85 had a balanced CD4/CD8 profile; later expanding clones leaned CD4+. Within pre-infection memory, some responding clones were found, suggesting cross-reactive memory joined.

TCRdb re-called the 5' RACE reads through MiXCR, storing one row per CDR3 protein. This sample has roughly 250,000 distinct CDR3 sequences, with about 16% found just once. This TCR was recovered from a man aged 18 to 29 who had mild COVID-19 (a few samples of this study predate the infection). Cell type and time point are not known. The V and J genes are TRBV5-1 and TRBJ1-2, with D possibly being TRBD1 (6 bases). The sample was PBMCs or a T cell subset sorted from them (not recorded which). The CDR3 sequence is CASSLGQAAGYTF. As DNA, the CDR3 is TGCGCCAGCAGCTTGGGACAGGCCGCGGGCTACACCTTC.